Listed below are T cell receptor beta chains from one sample, sequenced in a study of regulatory T cells in long-lasting Graves disease. TCRdb redid the calling of the multiplex PCR reads with MiXCR, one entry per CDR3 protein. The data hold 440,000 or so distinct CDR3 sequences, with around 15% observed a single time. These sequences were also reported in another study, on T cells in Graves' hyperthyroidism and ophthalmopathy.

The source material was peripheral blood mononuclear cells (PBMCs), sampled at new diagnosis, from a patient treated with antithyroid drugs. The receptors were sampled from a woman aged 25-40 years with Graves disease. CDR3s include the opening cysteine and the closing phenylalanine or tryptophan. The order of the fields is clone size, D gene, V gene, J gene, CDR3 DNA, CDR3 protein. The D gene is left open where the match is weak. The size field is filled for only some rows; it gives once, few, many or a size class.

.	.	TRBV6-5	TRBJ2-2	TGTGCCAGCAGTTACTCGATAGCGGACGGGAACACCGGGGAGCTGTTTTTT	CASSYSIADGNTGELFF
.	.	TRBV29-1	TRBJ2-1	TGCAGCGTTGAAGATCGTATATTGGGAGCAAATGAGCAGTTCTTC	CSVEDRILGANEQFF
many	TRBD1	TRBV12-3/TRBV12-4	TRBJ2-7	TGTGCCAGCAGTTTAGCGGCCGGGACAGGGCTCCTCAACGAGCAGTACTTC	CASSLAAGTGLLNEQYF
many	.	TRBV12-3/TRBV12-4	TRBJ1-3	TGTGCCAGCAGTTTACCGGGGGGTCTTGGAAACACCATATATTTT	CASSLPGGLGNTIYF
few	TRBD1	TRBV6-4	TRBJ1-4	TGTGCCAGCAGTTACGGACAGGGGCGAAAACTGTTTTTT	CASSYGQGRKLFF
many	TRBD1	TRBV3-1	TRBJ2-7	TGTGCCAGCAGCCAACCGGGACAGGGGTCCTACGAGCAGTACTTC	CASSQPGQGSYEQYF
many	TRBD2	TRBV6-5	TRBJ2-7	TGTGCCAGCAGTTACTGGGCTAGCGGGAGTGTAAACGAGCAGTACTTC	CASSYWASGSVNEQYF
many	.	TRBV7-9	TRBJ2-2	TGTGCCAGCAGCCCGGAGGCCGGGGAGCTGTTTTTT	CASSPEAGELFF
.	.	TRBV19	TRBJ1-2	TGTGCCAGTAGTATAGCCCAAGGAGCTAACTATGGCTACACCTTC	CASSIAQGANYGYTF
many	.	TRBV7-9	TRBJ2-7	TGTGCCAGCAGCACAGAAGACAGGAATTACGAGCAGTACTTC	CASSTEDRNYEQYF
.	TRBD1	TRBV10-1	TRBJ1-2	TGCGCCAGCAGTGAGGACAGGGGCTATGGCTACACCTTC	CASSEDRGYGYTF
.	.	TRBV27	TRBJ2-5	TGTGCCAGCAGTTTCACGGGAGTGGGTGAGACCCAGTACTTC	CASSFTGVGETQYF
.	.	TRBV4-2	TRBJ2-2	TGTGCCAGCAGCCATCGCGTAGGACCGAAGAGGTCGAACACCGGGGGGCTGTTTTTT	CASSHRVGPKRSNTGGLFF
many	TRBD1	TRBV7-8	TRBJ1-1	TGTGCCAGCAGCGCTTACAGGGGTAGGTGCACTGAAGCTTTCTTT	CASSAYRGRCTEAFF
many	.	TRBV5-1	TRBJ2-1	TGCGCCAGCAGCTTGGACTCTTATCGGATTGAGCAGTTCTTC	CASSLDSYRIEQFF
.	.	TRBV20-1	TRBJ2-7	TGCAGTGTTATTCGATTCAGGGCTTCATACAATGAGCAGTACTTC	CSVIRFRASYNEQYF
many	.	TRBV12-3/TRBV12-4	TRBJ2-5	TGTGCCAGCAGTTTAGCACTCCACCAAGAGACCCAGTACTTC	CASSLALHQETQYF
.	TRBD2	TRBV5-1	TRBJ2-2	TGCGCCAGCAGTCTGCTCGCGGGGGAGTCCGGGGAGCTGTTTTTT	CASSLLAGESGELFF
few	TRBD2	TRBV4-1	TRBJ2-7	TGCGCCAGCAGCCAAGGGGGAGCGGGAGAGGGAGTCGAGCAGTACTTC	CASSQGGAGEGVEQYF
many	TRBD1	TRBV10-1	TRBJ1-1	TGCGCCAGCAGTGAGTCGGGACAGGGAGCCACTGAAGCTTTCTTT	CASSESGQGATEAFF
few	.	TRBV4-1	TRBJ2-2	TGCGCCAGCAGCCCCCGAGCTAGCGAGACGAACACCGGGGAGCTGTTTTTT	CASSPRASETNTGELFF
.	TRBD1	TRBV28	TRBJ1-2	TGTGCCAGCAGTCCGGCGGGACAGGGTGGTGGCTACACCTTC	CASSPAGQGGGYTF
many	.	TRBV3-1	TRBJ2-5	TGTGCCAGCGCCCATGACAGACAAGAGACCCAGTACTTC	CASAHDRQETQYF
once	.	TRBV29-1	TRBJ1-1	TGCAGCGTTGGGTTTCGGGGAAGGGTGAACACTGAAGCTTTCTTT	CSVGFRGRVNTEAFF
.	TRBD2	TRBV20-1	TRBJ2-5	TGCAGTGCGGGGACTAGCGGGAGCCCGGAGGAGACCCAGTACTTC	CSAGTSGSPEETQYF
many	.	TRBV11-2	TRBJ1-1	TGTGCCAGCAGCCGTGGTATGGGGGAAGCTTTCTTT	CASSRGMGEAFF
many	.	TRBV2	TRBJ2-5	TGTGCCAGCACCTCAGGTGGGGGAACCCAAGAGACCCAGTACTTC	CASTSGGGTQETQYF